This is a list of T cell receptor beta chains from one sample in a study of cytotoxic CD8 clonotypes in ibrutinib-treated CLL. The method was immunoSEQ multiplex PCR; TCRdb's version includes in-frame clones alone and lacks a portion of them. Of about 130,000 clones in the sample, 84% were seen once. Sequences were derived from PBMCs, sampled after 24 months of ibrutinib treatment. The receptors derive from a human donor with chronic lymphocytic leukemia. Both conserved end residues are part of each CDR3. The D gene is left open where the match is weak. The size field is filled for only some rows; it gives once, few, many or a size class.

j_gene: TRBJ2-2; abundance: -; v_gene: TRBV11-2; d_gene: -; CDR3nt: TGTGCCAGCAGCTTACCTACTAGCTATGGCGGGGAGCTGTTTTTT; CDR3aa: CASSLPTSYGGELFF
j_gene: TRBJ2-1; abundance: once; v_gene: TRBV19; d_gene: TRBD2; CDR3nt: TGTGCCAGTAGGGCGGGGGGTTCCTACAATGAGCAGTTCTTC; CDR3aa: CASRAGGSYNEQFF
j_gene: TRBJ2-7; abundance: few; v_gene: TRBV5-6; d_gene: TRBD1; CDR3nt: TGTGCCAGCAGCTTTACGACAGGGTTCGGCGAGCAGTACTTC; CDR3aa: CASSFTTGFGEQYF
j_gene: TRBJ1-1; abundance: -; v_gene: TRBV6-5; d_gene: -; CDR3nt: TGTGCCAGCACCCCCCGGGGGGTGGACACTGAAGCTTTCTTT; CDR3aa: CASTPRGVDTEAFF
j_gene: TRBJ2-2; abundance: -; v_gene: TRBV5-1; d_gene: -; CDR3nt: TGCGCCAGCAGCTTAGGGTCGGGTACCGGGGAGCTGTTTTTT; CDR3aa: CASSLGSGTGELFF
j_gene: TRBJ1-1; abundance: -; v_gene: TRBV11-2; d_gene: TRBD1; CDR3nt: TGTGCCAGCAGCCCTAGGGCAGGGGGCGCCGGCACTGAAGCTTTCTTT; CDR3aa: CASSPRAGGAGTEAFF
j_gene: TRBJ2-2; abundance: -; v_gene: TRBV9; d_gene: -; CDR3nt: TGTGCCAGCAGCGTAGAAGTAGGGGGGAACACCGGGGAGCTGTTTTTT; CDR3aa: CASSVEVGGNTGELFF
j_gene: TRBJ2-2; abundance: once; v_gene: TRBV10-2; d_gene: -; CDR3nt: TGCGCCAGCAGTGACTTAAGCGGAATAAACACCGGGGAGCTGTTTTTT; CDR3aa: CASSDLSGINTGELFF
j_gene: TRBJ1-2; abundance: -; v_gene: TRBV5-6; d_gene: TRBD1; CDR3nt: TGTGCCAGCAGCTTGGGGACAGGGGGTGGCTACACCTTC; CDR3aa: CASSLGTGGGYTF
j_gene: TRBJ2-7; abundance: -; v_gene: TRBV5-1; d_gene: -; CDR3nt: TGCGCCAGCAGCTTCACGGGGCCGCACGAGCAGTACTTC; CDR3aa: CASSFTGPHEQYF
j_gene: TRBJ1-4; abundance: few; v_gene: TRBV11-2; d_gene: -; CDR3nt: TGTGCCAGCAGCCCCTTGGTAGGGGTGCGTGGTGAAAAACTGTTTTTT; CDR3aa: CASSPLVGVRGEKLFF
j_gene: TRBJ1-2; abundance: -; v_gene: TRBV6-6; d_gene: -; CDR3nt: TGTGCCAGCAGGGACAGCTCAAACTATGGCTACACCTTC; CDR3aa: CASRDSSNYGYTF
j_gene: TRBJ2-2; abundance: -; v_gene: TRBV9; d_gene: -; CDR3nt: TGTGCCAGCAGCTCCAGGGCGCAGGCCACCGGGGAGCTGTTTTTT; CDR3aa: CASSSRAQATGELFF
j_gene: TRBJ2-3; abundance: -; v_gene: TRBV14; d_gene: -; CDR3nt: TGTGCCAGCAGCCAAGATAGACTAGGAGGCACAGATACGCAGTATTTT; CDR3aa: CASSQDRLGGTDTQYF
j_gene: TRBJ2-3; abundance: once; v_gene: TRBV5-6; d_gene: -; CDR3nt: TGTGCCAGCAGCTTTTGGTCTCATGATACGCAGTATTTT; CDR3aa: CASSFWSHDTQYF
j_gene: TRBJ2-7; abundance: -; v_gene: TRBV10-3; d_gene: TRBD1; CDR3nt: TGTGCCATCAGTCCAAGGACAGGGGGCTACTACGAGCAGTACTTC; CDR3aa: CAISPRTGGYYEQYF
j_gene: TRBJ2-1; abundance: few; v_gene: TRBV10-2; d_gene: -; CDR3nt: TGCGCCAGCAGTGAGTTAGGGTCAACCGTGAATGAGCAGTTCTTC; CDR3aa: CASSELGSTVNEQFF
j_gene: TRBJ2-5; abundance: -; v_gene: TRBV5-1; d_gene: TRBD1; CDR3nt: TGCGCCAGCAGCTTGGGTCCAGGGGGTCGTCAAGAGACCCAGTACTTC; CDR3aa: CASSLGPGGRQETQYF
j_gene: TRBJ1-2; abundance: -; v_gene: TRBV7-8; d_gene: -; CDR3nt: TGTGCCAGCAGCTTAGTCCAGGAAGCAAGAGGCTACACCTTC; CDR3aa: CASSLVQEARGYTF
j_gene: TRBJ1-1; abundance: -; v_gene: TRBV11-3; d_gene: -; CDR3nt: TGTGCCAGCAGCCTGACCGAGATGAACACTGAAGCTTTCTTT; CDR3aa: CASSLTEMNTEAFF
j_gene: TRBJ1-1; abundance: -; v_gene: TRBV4-3; d_gene: -; CDR3nt: TGCGCCAGCAGCCAAAGGGGCGGGACTGAAGCTTTCTTT; CDR3aa: CASSQRGGTEAFF
j_gene: TRBJ1-2; abundance: once; v_gene: TRBV7-9; d_gene: -; CDR3nt: TGTGCCAGCAGCTTCGGAGGGCGAGGCTACACCTTC; CDR3aa: CASSFGGRGYTF
j_gene: TRBJ2-1; abundance: -; v_gene: TRBV6-5; d_gene: -; CDR3nt: TGTGCCAGCAGTTACTCGCGGGGATCTAGTCGGAATGAGCAGTTCTTC; CDR3aa: CASSYSRGSSRNEQFF
j_gene: TRBJ1-2; abundance: once; v_gene: TRBV7-2; d_gene: -; CDR3nt: TGTGCCAGCAGCCCTGACCGACATAGGGGGGGCACCTTC; CDR3aa: CASSPDRHRGGTF
j_gene: TRBJ1-2; abundance: -; v_gene: TRBV6-1; d_gene: TRBD1; CDR3nt: TGTGCCAGCAGTGACCGACAGGGGTTCGACTATGGCTACACCTTC; CDR3aa: CASSDRQGFDYGYTF
j_gene: TRBJ2-3; abundance: -; v_gene: TRBV18; d_gene: -; CDR3nt: TGTGCCAGCTCACCCCCTTCGAAGAGCACAGATACGCAGTATTTT; CDR3aa: CASSPPSKSTDTQYF
j_gene: TRBJ1-1; abundance: once; v_gene: TRBV7-9; d_gene: -; CDR3nt: TGTGCCAGCAGCCTCACTGAAGCTTTCTTT; CDR3aa: CASSLTEAFF
j_gene: TRBJ2-3; abundance: -; v_gene: TRBV30; d_gene: TRBD1; CDR3nt: TGTGCCTGGGGGCTAGGACAGGGTTCGACCACAGATACGCAGTATTTT; CDR3aa: CAWGLGQGSTTDTQYF
j_gene: TRBJ2-5; abundance: -; v_gene: TRBV9; d_gene: TRBD1; CDR3nt: TGTGCCAGCAGTGCCGGGACAGGGGAGGGTTGGACCCAGTACTTC; CDR3aa: CASSAGTGEGWTQYF
j_gene: TRBJ1-1; abundance: -; v_gene: TRBV30; d_gene: -; CDR3nt: TGTGCCTGGAGTGTCACTATTCACTCTGTCACTGAAGCTTTCTTT; CDR3aa: CAWSVTIHSVTEAFF
j_gene: TRBJ1-1; abundance: few; v_gene: TRBV7-6; d_gene: -; CDR3nt: TGTGCCAGCAGCTTTGGGCCGAACACTGAAGCTTTCTTT; CDR3aa: CASSFGPNTEAFF
j_gene: TRBJ2-3; abundance: -; v_gene: TRBV11-2; d_gene: TRBD2; CDR3nt: TGTGCCAGCAGCTTAGTAGGGCTAGCGGGGCAGTATTTT; CDR3aa: CASSLVGLAGQYF
j_gene: TRBJ2-5; abundance: -; v_gene: TRBV5-1; d_gene: -; CDR3nt: TGCGCCAGCAGCCTAGAAGAGACCCAGTACTTC; CDR3aa: CASSLEETQYF
j_gene: TRBJ2-1; abundance: -; v_gene: TRBV4-3; d_gene: -; CDR3nt: TGCGCCAGCAGCCCCGAGAGTTCCTCCTACAATGAGCAGTTCTTC; CDR3aa: CASSPESSSYNEQFF
j_gene: TRBJ1-5; abundance: -; v_gene: TRBV7-2; d_gene: TRBD1; CDR3nt: TGTGCCAGCAGCTTAACAGGGGGAGCGAGGCAGGCAGGGCAGCCCCAGCATTTT; CDR3aa: CASSLTGGARQAGQPQHF
j_gene: TRBJ1-2; abundance: -; v_gene: TRBV30; d_gene: -; CDR3nt: TGTGCCTGGAGTACTGGTCCGCGAGGCTACACCTTC; CDR3aa: CAWSTGPRGYTF
j_gene: TRBJ2-3; abundance: -; v_gene: TRBV14; d_gene: -; CDR3nt: TGTGCCAGCAGCCAAGGGTCGTTTATGGCAGATACGCAGTATTTT; CDR3aa: CASSQGSFMADTQYF
j_gene: TRBJ1-1; abundance: once; v_gene: TRBV6-5; d_gene: -; CDR3nt: TGTGCCAGCAATGTGGGAGCAAGAAACACTGAAGCTTTCTTT; CDR3aa: CASNVGARNTEAFF
j_gene: TRBJ2-5; abundance: -; v_gene: TRBV7-6; d_gene: -; CDR3nt: TGTGCCAGCAGCTTCCAGGACGGGCAAGAGACCCAGTACTTC; CDR3aa: CASSFQDGQETQYF
j_gene: TRBJ2-3; abundance: -; v_gene: TRBV7-3; d_gene: -; CDR3nt: TGTGCCAGCAGCTTAGGTCTAAGGGATACGCAGTATTTT; CDR3aa: CASSLGLRDTQYF